What follows are 4 T cell receptor beta chains derived from one specimen sequenced in a study of cytomegalovirus exposure and HLA in healthy donors (dated by TCRdb to about 2017). Library preparation employed the immunoSEQ multiplex PCR assay. The multiplex PCR relied on a mix of 60 forward primers for TCR Vbeta segments and 13 reverse primers for TCR Jbeta segments. The table comes from immuneACCESS by way of TCRdb, which keeps in-frame sequences with V and J called. Part of the clones is missing from these tables; in studies checked, under half for an unresolved V gene and the rest for unknown reasons. This sample gives 130,000 to 150,000 clones in total; 74% of them show up just once. The top ten clonotypes cover around 4.7% of the sample. The sample consisted of PBMCs. The origin of the receptors is a man aged 18 to 35 in good health and CMV-seropositive.

This sequence joins TRBV11-2 and TRBJ2-7; tentative D call: TRBD2 (6 bases). Trimming shortened V by 5 bases and J by 2 bases, and 13 bases separated the two germline ends. Germline CDR1 and CDR2: SGHAT and FQNNGV. This CDR3 spans 14 amino acids. CDR3 region: CASSVPSGAYEQYF. As DNA, the CDR3 is TGTGCCAGCAGCGTCCCCTCGGGGGCCTACGAGCAGTACTTC.

The chain has TRBV30 and TRBJ2-7; TRBD2 is a possible D gene (5 bases). Trimming left V 5 bases short and J 2 bases short, with 16 bases between. The CDR3 length is 14 residues. The germline gives CDR1 GTSNPN, CDR2 SVGIG (reference sequence). CDR3 coding DNA: TGTGCCTGGGGGAAAGAGGGCGGACCCTACGAGCAGTACTTC. It yields the protein CAWGKEGGPYEQYF.

This clone has a handful of counts. This rearrangement joins TRBV9 to TRBJ1-2, with D maybe TRBD1 (6 bases). Germline loops: CDR1 SGDLS, CDR2 YYNGEE. The CDR3 runs 15 residues. Trimming removed 0 bases at V and 7 bases at J, with 16 bases between. CDR3 sequence reads: CASSVGSRGGFGYTF. The CDR3 DNA reads TGTGCCAGCAGCGTAGGCTCGAGGGGGGGGTTTGGCTACACCTTC.

The chain employs TRBV7-9 and TRBJ1-6; D unclear. The CDR3 is 13 amino acids. V shed 1 base and J shed 6 bases, with 4 bases lying between them. Germline-derived CDR1 and CDR2 are SEHNR and FQNEAQ (reference sequence). The CDR3 nucleotides read TGTGCCAGCAGCTTAGACGGTAATTCACCCCTCCACTTT. Protein sequence: CASSLDGNSPLHF.